The rows below give T cell receptor beta chains drawn from one sample of a study of identical twins. TCRdb called the 5' RACE reads again in MiXCR, with one record for every CDR3 protein. The table includes 1.5 million to 2 million distinct CDR3 sequences, roughly a third detected once. Sample: cord blood. All receptors come from a newborn girl in good health. Each CDR3 is given with its conserved first and last residue. D genes are given only for firm matches. Some rows mark clone size as missing; the rest say once, few, many or name a class of expanded clone.

v_call	clone_size	d_call	j_call	cdr3_nt	cdr3_aa
TRBV2	.	TRBD1	TRBJ2-1	TGTGCCAGCCCCGGGACAGGGGGTAATGAGCAGTTCTTC	CASPGTGGNEQFF
TRBV11-2	.	TRBD1	TRBJ1-1	TGTGCCAGCAGCCCCCGGACAGGGAAGAACACTGAAGCTTTCTTT	CASSPRTGKNTEAFF
TRBV20-1	once	.	TRBJ2-7	TGCAGTGCTAGAAAGGACTACCCTTACGAGCAGTACTTC	CSARKDYPYEQYF
TRBV5-1	.	.	TRBJ2-2	TGCGCCAGCAGCCTGGAGCGGTACACCGGGGAGCTGTTTTTT	CASSLERYTGELFF
TRBV2	.	.	TRBJ1-2	TGTGCCACCCCCGAGGGCTATGGCTACACCTTC	CATPEGYGYTF
TRBV24-1	.	TRBD1	TRBJ1-1	TGTGCCACCAGTGATGTGGACAGGCTGAACACTGAAGCTTTCTTT	CATSDVDRLNTEAFF
TRBV5-1	.	TRBD2	TRBJ2-5	TGCGCCAGCAGCTCGACTAGCTCTCCGATCCAAGAGACCCAGTACTTC	CASSSTSSPIQETQYF
TRBV25-1	few	.	TRBJ2-5	TGTGCCAGCAGTGAGGGCAGGGGCATAGAGACCCAGTACTTC	CASSEGRGIETQYF
TRBV6-1	.	TRBD1	TRBJ1-2	TGTGCCAGCAGCGGAATCCGGGACAGGCTCAACTATGGCTACACCTTC	CASSGIRDRLNYGYTF
TRBV4-1	.	.	TRBJ2-1	TGCGCCAGCAGCCAAGTCCCAAGGACCGCCCTCTCCTACAATGAGCAGTTCTTC	CASSQVPRTALSYNEQFF
TRBV5-6	.	TRBD1	TRBJ1-2	TGTGCCAGCAGCTTGGTTCCCAGGGGGAACTATGGCTACACCTTC	CASSLVPRGNYGYTF
TRBV5-1	many	.	TRBJ2-7	TGCGCCAGCAGCTTGTATTACAGCTCCTACGAGCAGTACTTC	CASSLYYSSYEQYF
TRBV20-1	few	.	TRBJ2-4	TGCAGTGCTAGAGACCCGACAGGCATAAACATTCAGTACTTC	CSARDPTGINIQYF
TRBV4-2	many	.	TRBJ2-5	TGTGCCAGCAGCCAAGTCACGTCACAAGAGACCCAGTACTTC	CASSQVTSQETQYF
TRBV12-3/TRBV12-4	few	TRBD2	TRBJ2-5	TGTGCCAGCAGTTTTTGGCCGAGACTAGCGGGGATACTCCAAGAGACCCAGTACTTC	CASSFWPRLAGILQETQYF
TRBV10-3	.	.	TRBJ1-4	TGTGCCATCAGTGAGTTGGGAGCGGGTGCAACTAATGAAAAACTGTTTTTT	CAISELGAGATNEKLFF
TRBV4-2	.	.	TRBJ2-3	TGTGCCATCAGCCAAGGGACTGCCCCAGATACGCAGTATTTT	CAISQGTAPDTQYF
TRBV4-1	once	.	TRBJ1-6	TGCGCCAGCAGCCAGAGGGAAGGTCGGCAGGGCGGCTCACCCCTCCACTTT	CASSQREGRQGGSPLHF
TRBV3-1	.	.	TRBJ2-7	TGTGCCAGCAGCCCCACGTGGGTTTCCTACGAGCAGTACTTC	CASSPTWVSYEQYF
TRBV19	.	TRBD2	TRBJ2-3	TGTGCCAGTAGGACGACTAGCGGGAGTATAGATACGCAGTATTTT	CASRTTSGSIDTQYF
TRBV28	.	.	TRBJ1-5	TGTGCCAGCAAGGACTACAGGGTCCCTAGCAATCAGCCCCAGCATTTT	CASKDYRVPSNQPQHF
TRBV6-6	few	.	TRBJ1-1	TGTGCCAGCAAGGTGGGGATGAACACTGAAGCTTTCTTT	CASKVGMNTEAFF
TRBV5-1	.	.	TRBJ1-2	TGCGCCAGCAGCTTCACAAGGGAGTCCTATGGCTACACCTTC	CASSFTRESYGYTF
TRBV9	few	TRBD2	TRBJ2-3	TGTGCCAGCAGCGGGACTAGCTTGCTTTCTAGCACAGATACGCAGTATTTT	CASSGTSLLSSTDTQYF
TRBV10-3	.	TRBD2	TRBJ2-7	TGTGCCATCAGTGAGTCTGGACTAGCGGGAGGGGACGAGCAGTACTTC	CAISESGLAGGDEQYF
TRBV20-1	.	.	TRBJ1-2	TGCAGTGCTAGAGATTCCGTTAACTATGGCTACACCTTC	CSARDSVNYGYTF
TRBV25-1	few	TRBD2	TRBJ2-7	TGTGCCAGCAGTACCCGGACTAGCGGTGGAGTCGAGCAGTACTTC	CASSTRTSGGVEQYF
TRBV4-1	.	.	TRBJ2-7	TGCGCCAGCAGCCAAGATGGAAGTCGACCGACCTACGAGCAGTACTTC	CASSQDGSRPTYEQYF
TRBV5-1	few	.	TRBJ2-7	TGCGCCAGCAGCTTGGGGGAGATCTACGAGCAGTACTTC	CASSLGEIYEQYF
TRBV7-2	few	TRBD1	TRBJ1-1	TGTGCCAGCAGTTATACCGGGACAGCGAACACTGAAGCTTTCTTT	CASSYTGTANTEAFF
TRBV4-2	many	TRBD2	TRBJ2-1	TGTGCCAGCAGCCAAGAAAGCGGGAGTGCCTACAATGAGCAGTTCTTC	CASSQESGSAYNEQFF
TRBV7-9	few	.	TRBJ2-5	TGTGCCAGCAGCTCCCACCCCCTGACAGGGAGGGACCCCTCTTGGGAGACCCAGTACTTC	CASSSHPLTGRDPSWETQYF